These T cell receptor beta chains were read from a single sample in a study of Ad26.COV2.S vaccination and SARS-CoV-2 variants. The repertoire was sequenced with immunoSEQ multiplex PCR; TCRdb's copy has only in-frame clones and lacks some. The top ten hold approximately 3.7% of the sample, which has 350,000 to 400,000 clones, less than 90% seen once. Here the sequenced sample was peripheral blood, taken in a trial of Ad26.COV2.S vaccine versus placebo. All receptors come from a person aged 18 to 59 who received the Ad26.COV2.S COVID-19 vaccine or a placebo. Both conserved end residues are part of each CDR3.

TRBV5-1,CASSAGRGALGYTF
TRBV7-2,CASSLVAGGGATDTQYF
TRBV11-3,CASSRQGELTGELFF
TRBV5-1,CASSFDTSGGQTGTDTQYF
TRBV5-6,CASSYQGAYGYTF
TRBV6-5,CASSGGRADTQYF
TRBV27,CASSPGANYGYTF
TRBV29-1,CSVELQDYEQYF
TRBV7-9,CASKDRGLSPLHF
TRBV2,CASKGTVTNYGYTF
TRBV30,CAWSVLTVMGTEAFF
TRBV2,CASSRDRAYEQYF
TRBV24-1,CATGTSGGGTDTQYF
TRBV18,CASSTPGTGVTGELFF
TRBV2,CASRDRPTGANVLTF
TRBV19,CATRDTLIENTEAFF
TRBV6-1,CASSDLAGGTDTQYF
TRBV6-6,CASTRREQETQYF
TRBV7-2,CASSPGTRFNSPLHF
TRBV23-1,CASSQPGQAFDEQYF
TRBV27,CASSLREYNSPLHF
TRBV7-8,CASSLVTASGYTF
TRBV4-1,CASSQTGGAGNTIYF
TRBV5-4,CANSQGGDYTGELFF
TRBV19,CASSLISEDLFYGYTF
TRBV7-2,CASSFVPGLAGGPYEQYF
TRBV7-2,CASSEGGGEDLGNTIYF
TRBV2,CATGTEEETQYF
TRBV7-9,CASSLEGDTQYF
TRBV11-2,CASSSRTSIVYMNQETQYF
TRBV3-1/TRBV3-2,CASSFSGSGGYTF
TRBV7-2,CASSPSLGVAFF
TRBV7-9,CASSFGTLEQETQYF
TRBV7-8,CASSAGTRTGTASYEQYF
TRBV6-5,CASSYSWGDMDYGYTF
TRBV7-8,CASRQRGGQETQYF
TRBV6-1,CASSEGIGGALTGELFF
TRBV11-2,CASSLTRQTDEQFF
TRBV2,CASSVDRANEKLFF
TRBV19,CASRLTGGEGPQHF
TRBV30,CAWNRGADYGYTF
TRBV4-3,CASSQDLAGGYGYTF
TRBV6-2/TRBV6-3,CASSDGTSSYEQYF
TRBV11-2,CASSNATGYYEQYF
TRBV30,CALDFKDTQYF
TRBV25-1,CASSEPQGMTEKLFF
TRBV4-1,CASSRGQGDYGYTF
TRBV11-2,CASTPTMGQGPKLFF
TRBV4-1,CASSPLWGAQETQYF
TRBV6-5,CASQTGDRDNEQFF
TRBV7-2,CASSPEGGNAPQHF
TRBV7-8,CASSRRGTGSYEQYF
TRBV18,CASSPPRREAFF
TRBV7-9,CASSRSGAGELFF
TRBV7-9,CASSAGAGVAQPQHF